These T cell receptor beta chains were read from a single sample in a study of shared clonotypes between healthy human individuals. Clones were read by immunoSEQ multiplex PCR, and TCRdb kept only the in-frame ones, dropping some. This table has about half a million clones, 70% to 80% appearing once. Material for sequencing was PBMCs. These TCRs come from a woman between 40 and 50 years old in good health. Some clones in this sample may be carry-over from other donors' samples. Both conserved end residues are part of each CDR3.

CDR3 protein: CASSLGGSFYEQYF; J gene: TRBJ2-7; CDR3 length: 14; V gene: TRBV7-2
CDR3 protein: CASSAGGRAGDEQYF; J gene: TRBJ2-7; CDR3 length: 15; V gene: TRBV5-4
CDR3 protein: CASRGGSAYEQYF; J gene: TRBJ2-7; CDR3 length: 13; V gene: TRBV6-1
CDR3 protein: CASKGVGSPLHF; J gene: TRBJ1-6; CDR3 length: 12; V gene: TRBV27
CDR3 protein: CASSLRSGDTYEQYF; J gene: TRBJ2-7; CDR3 length: 15; V gene: TRBV7-2
CDR3 protein: CSASRSSGYTF; J gene: TRBJ1-2; CDR3 length: 11; V gene: TRBV20-1
CDR3 protein: CASLRDSSSYEQYF; J gene: TRBJ2-7; CDR3 length: 14; V gene: TRBV2
CDR3 protein: CASSLATWQETQYF; J gene: TRBJ2-5; CDR3 length: 14; V gene: TRBV7-2
CDR3 protein: CASSLVAGGGTDTQYF; J gene: TRBJ2-3; CDR3 length: 16; V gene: TRBV5-1
CDR3 protein: CASTLGDTDTQYF; J gene: TRBJ2-3; CDR3 length: 13; V gene: TRBV6-1
CDR3 protein: CASSLGAGRGLNTEAFF; J gene: TRBJ1-1; CDR3 length: 17; V gene: TRBV27
CDR3 protein: CASSLGSHSYEQYF; J gene: TRBJ2-7; CDR3 length: 14; V gene: TRBV5-6
CDR3 protein: CASSPGTVGETQYF; J gene: TRBJ2-5; CDR3 length: 14; V gene: TRBV7-9
CDR3 protein: CASSQRLGTSGRAGETQYF; J gene: TRBJ2-5; CDR3 length: 19; V gene: TRBV4-1
CDR3 protein: CARTGRVVTNEKLFF; J gene: TRBJ1-4; CDR3 length: 15; V gene: TRBV5-6
CDR3 protein: CASSQEWGLAGGKQYF; J gene: TRBJ2-7; CDR3 length: 16; V gene: TRBV4-1
CDR3 protein: CSVEGGAGEKLFF; J gene: TRBJ1-4; CDR3 length: 13; V gene: TRBV29-1
CDR3 protein: CASSLVRGPYEQYF; J gene: -; CDR3 length: 14; V gene: TRBV28
CDR3 protein: CASSLEGNTEAFF; J gene: TRBJ1-1; CDR3 length: 13; V gene: TRBV5-1
CDR3 protein: CASGLGVGQPQHF; J gene: TRBJ1-5; CDR3 length: 13; V gene: TRBV7-8
CDR3 protein: CASSPGQGNEKLFF; J gene: TRBJ1-4; CDR3 length: 14; V gene: TRBV18
CDR3 protein: CASSISAGLNNEQFF; J gene: TRBJ2-1; CDR3 length: 15; V gene: TRBV19
CDR3 protein: CASSRRGDGNEKLFF; J gene: TRBJ1-4; CDR3 length: 15; V gene: TRBV5-1
CDR3 protein: CSAPKGASEYNEQFF; J gene: TRBJ2-1; CDR3 length: 15; V gene: TRBV29-1
CDR3 protein: CASSSSGQRNTEAFF; J gene: TRBJ1-1; CDR3 length: 15; V gene: TRBV7-9
CDR3 protein: CASSGQLLQNTEAFF; J gene: TRBJ1-1; CDR3 length: 15; V gene: TRBV2
CDR3 protein: CASSPSGPEKLFF; J gene: TRBJ1-4; CDR3 length: 13; V gene: TRBV7-9
CDR3 protein: CASSPDGSAAGDTQYF; J gene: TRBJ2-3; CDR3 length: 16; V gene: TRBV18
CDR3 protein: CASSWDRGHDYGYTF; J gene: TRBJ1-2; CDR3 length: 15; V gene: TRBV7-2
CDR3 protein: CASSLQPMRETQYF; J gene: TRBJ2-5; CDR3 length: 14; V gene: TRBV11-2
CDR3 protein: CASSWTTGTYEQYF; J gene: TRBJ2-7; CDR3 length: 14; V gene: TRBV11-1
CDR3 protein: CASSLDRPLAGNTGELFF; J gene: TRBJ2-2; CDR3 length: 18; V gene: TRBV11-2
CDR3 protein: CASSVAGTTDTQYF; J gene: TRBJ2-3; CDR3 length: 14; V gene: TRBV5-1
CDR3 protein: CASSSRQGSSYEQYF; J gene: TRBJ2-7; CDR3 length: 15; V gene: TRBV5-5
CDR3 protein: CASSRRTGSSYEQYF; J gene: TRBJ2-7; CDR3 length: 15; V gene: TRBV7-2
CDR3 protein: CASSPGTAQETQYF; J gene: TRBJ2-5; CDR3 length: 14; V gene: TRBV18
CDR3 protein: CASSEGLPSGTYEQYF; J gene: TRBJ2-7; CDR3 length: 16; V gene: TRBV6-1
CDR3 protein: CASSVITGPMNTEAFF; J gene: TRBJ1-1; CDR3 length: 16; V gene: TRBV6-1
CDR3 protein: CASSYARDRQGNTIYF; J gene: TRBJ1-3; CDR3 length: 16; V gene: TRBV6-5
CDR3 protein: CASSQGWTSGDNEQFF; J gene: TRBJ2-1; CDR3 length: 16; V gene: TRBV14
CDR3 protein: CASSSTGTGLKDTQYF; J gene: TRBJ2-3; CDR3 length: 16; V gene: TRBV28
CDR3 protein: CATLGLAEGGEQFF; J gene: TRBJ2-1; CDR3 length: 14; V gene: TRBV10-3
CDR3 protein: CASSPTSTDTQYF; J gene: TRBJ2-3; CDR3 length: 13; V gene: TRBV18
CDR3 protein: CSVDDRVNTEAFF; J gene: TRBJ1-1; CDR3 length: 13; V gene: TRBV29-1
CDR3 protein: CASSFARGYGYTF; J gene: TRBJ1-2; CDR3 length: 13; V gene: TRBV7-9
CDR3 protein: CASSYMGSSAYEQYF; J gene: TRBJ2-7; CDR3 length: 15; V gene: TRBV6-6
CDR3 protein: CSARDADTQYF; J gene: TRBJ2-3; CDR3 length: 11; V gene: TRBV20-1
CDR3 protein: CASSLGSSLYNEQFF; J gene: TRBJ2-1; CDR3 length: 15; V gene: TRBV5-1
CDR3 protein: CASRDWNNEQFF; J gene: TRBJ2-1; CDR3 length: 12; V gene: TRBV6-1
CDR3 protein: CASSYNQESYEQYF; J gene: TRBJ2-7; CDR3 length: 14; V gene: TRBV6-5
CDR3 protein: CASSPRGGNTGELFF; J gene: TRBJ2-2; CDR3 length: 15; V gene: TRBV18
CDR3 protein: CASSQRPSGTQETQYF; J gene: TRBJ2-5; CDR3 length: 16; V gene: TRBV7-8
CDR3 protein: CASSWGPGANEKLFF; J gene: TRBJ1-4; CDR3 length: 15; V gene: TRBV5-1
CDR3 protein: CASSRDRNYEQYF; J gene: TRBJ2-7; CDR3 length: 13; V gene: TRBV7-2